The clone carrying this TCR beta chain was detected many times. As yet, its antigen is unknown. The sample is drawn from a study of T cells in Graves' hyperthyroidism and ophthalmopathy. General study points: Prediction of ophthalmopathy progression came a median approximately 7 months pre-onset.

Patients with uncontrolled infections, other autoimmune diseases, pregnancy or lactation were excluded. TCR beta CDR3 regions were amplified from RNA transcripts. HTBI primers were used for first-round RT-PCR of the TCR CDR3. In TCRdb, the multiplex PCR reads were re-called with MiXCR into one record per CDR3 protein. The data contain about 500,000 distinct CDR3 sequences, 46% of them singletons. What was sequenced was peripheral blood or thyroid tissue (not recorded which). This clonotype was sampled from an adult woman with Graves' disease, either hyperthyroidism or ophthalmopathy (not recorded which).

CDR3 sequence reads: CASSLVGTWQETQYF. In DNA, the CDR3 is TGTGCCAGCAGCTTAGTGGGGACTTGGCAAGAGACCCAGTACTTC. The V call is TRBV7-9, the J call TRBJ2-5; TRBD2 is a possible D gene (6 bases). This CDR3 spans 15 amino acids. V was clipped by 1 base and J by 2 bases, with 11 bases between them. Germline CDR1 is SEHNR and CDR2 is FQNEAQ (reference sequence).